The 8 T cell receptor beta chains presented below share a single source sample, sequenced in a study of blood T cell repertoires in COVID-19. TCRdb keeps only in-frame clones here, not all; method: immunoSEQ multiplex PCR. The sample includes more than 200,000 clones, almost 90% of them seen just once. The sequenced sample consisted of peripheral blood. Source of these receptors: a woman aged 60-75 years with acute or convalescent COVID-19.

This chain links TRBV5-1 with TRBJ1-2; possible D gene TRBD1, 5 bases. This CDR3 contains 15 residues. Germline V gene lookup returns CDR1 SGHRS and CDR2 YFSETQ. V was clipped by 4 bases and J by 4 bases, with 17 bases between them. The CDR3 here is CASSPSADRSYGYTF. CDR3 DNA: TGCGCCAGCAGCCCATCGGCCGACAGAAGCTATGGCTACACCTTC.

The genes are TRBV10-2 and TRBJ2-1; 8 bases are a match to TRBD2. V was clipped by 8 bases and J by 5 bases; unmatched bases: 5. This CDR3 region has 13 residues. CDR1 is WSHSY and CDR2 is SAAADI in the germline V gene. The CDR3: CASGGLEHNEQFF. The CDR3 DNA follows: TGCGCCAGCGGGGGACTAGAACACAATGAGCAGTTCTTC.

The chain has TRBV28 and TRBJ1-2, with D perhaps matching TRBD1 (5 bases). Per the germline V gene, CDR1 is MDHEN and CDR2 is SYDVKM. The germline V and J ends were trimmed by 3 bases and 2 bases, with 7 bases remaining between them. The CDR3 spans 13 residues. In DNA form, the CDR3 reads TGTGCCAGCAGTTTCGGGGGAAACTATGGCTACACCTTC. It codes for CASSFGGNYGYTF.

Only one count was recorded for this clone. V usage is TRBV30 and J usage is TRBJ2-5; no firm D call. V dropped 0 bases and J dropped 3 bases, with 17 bases sitting between them. The germline V gene has CDR1 GTSNPN and CDR2 SVGIG (reference sequence). This CDR3 has 16 residues. The chain's CDR3 is CAWSVVGNSYKETQYF. CDR3 in DNA: TGTGCCTGGAGTGTCGTCGGCAATAGCTATAAAGAGACCCAGTACTTC.

The V call is TRBV6-2 or TRBV6-3, the J call TRBJ2-3; 8 bases align to TRBD2. V gave up 5 bases and J gave up 0 bases; unmatched junction bases: 4. Germline V gives CDR1 MNHEY, CDR2 SVGEGT. CDR3 size: 15 residues. The CDR3 nucleotides read TGTGCCAGCAGTCTACTAGCGGTGAGCACAGATACGCAGTATTTT. It is translated as CASSLLAVSTDTQYF.

The chain uses TRBV19 and TRBJ1-2; 9 positions match TRBD1. The CDR3 is 15 amino acids. After removal of 5 bases from V and 4 bases from J, the junction contained 8 bases not matched to a gene. Looked up from germline, CDR1 is LNHDA and CDR2 is SQIVND (reference sequence). CDR3 sequence (DNA): TGTGCCAGTAGTTCGCCGACAGGGGGTGTCTATGGCTACACCTTC. This codes for CASSSPTGGVYGYTF.

The V call is TRBV29-1, the J call TRBJ2-6; no firm D call. The V and J ends lost 4 bases and 0 bases respectively, with 10 bases between them. Germline lookup yields CDR1 SQVTM and CDR2 ANQGSEA. The CDR3 extends over 15 amino acids. Written as DNA, the CDR3 is TGCAGCGTTGCCCACAGAGACTCTGGGGCCAACGTCCTGACTTTC. It is translated as CSVAHRDSGANVLTF. Together with reference TRBV29-1 and TRBJ2-6, the CDR3 gives the full variable domain: SAVISQKPSRDICQRGTSLTIQCQVDSQVTMMFWYRQQPGQSLTLIATANQGSEATYESGFVIDKFPISRPNLTFSTLTVSNMSPEDSSIYLCSVAHRDSGANVLTFGAGSRLTVL.

The chain links TRBV11-2 to TRBJ1-2, with TRBD1 matching 8 bases. Germline CDR1 is SGHAT and CDR2 is FQNNGV. The CDR3 loop spans 13 amino acids. Trimming cost V 0 bases and J 6 bases; bases outside gene matches: 0. The CDR3 reads CASSLDRGHGYTF. The CDR3 nucleotides are TGTGCCAGCAGCTTAGACAGGGGGCATGGCTACACCTTC.